The 6 T cell receptor beta chains in this list originate from one sample, sequenced in a study of tumor-infiltrating lymphocytes in oesophageal squamous cell carcinoma. MiXCR, run by TCRdb on the PCR reads, gives a single entry per CDR3 protein. This table holds approximately 20,000 distinct CDR3 sequences, around 41% found once. Sequenced material: esophageal tumor tissue. All receptors derive from a male donor with esophageal squamous cell carcinoma.

The V gene is TRBV11-2, the J gene TRBJ2-5, with D possibly TRBD1 on 6 matching bases. Germline lookup yields CDR1 SGHAT and CDR2 FQNNGV. The CDR3 consists of 15 residues. V lost 2 bases and J lost 11, with 21 bases in between. CDR3 sequence reads: CASSLTSGQGNEQYF. DNA of the CDR3: TGTGCCAGCAGCTTAACCTCGGGACAAGGCAATGAGCAGTACTTC.

This clonotype was detected ten times or more. The rearrangement uses TRBV4-1 and TRBJ1-2; the D is unclear. Germline values: CDR1 MGHRA, CDR2 YSYEKL. Between the trimmed V and J ends, which lost 4 bases and 2 bases, there was a span of 11 bases. This CDR3 contains 14 residues. The CDR3 protein is CASSPMAGNYGYTF. CDR3 in DNA: TGCGCCAGCAGCCCCATGGCGGGAAACTATGGCTACACCTTC.

The rearrangement links TRBV2 to TRBJ2-4, with TRBD1 as a possible D gene (6 bases). The DNA end favors TRBJ2-7, so the J call may be wrong. CDR3 length: 13 residues. Per the germline V gene, CDR1 is SNHLY and CDR2 is FYNNEI. The CDR3 DNA reads TGTGCCAGCAGTGCCAGGGGCTCCTACGAGCAGTACTTC. Protein product: CASSARGSYEQYF.

CDR3 in amino acids: CAGSNVAKNIQYF. In nucleotides, the CDR3 is TGTGCCGGGAGTAATGTAGCCAAAAACATTCAGTACTTC. V is TRBV28 and J is TRBJ2-4; tentative D call: TRBD2 (5 bases). The CDR3 is made up of 13 amino acids. The ends were cut back, 11 bases at V and 0 bases at J, with 11 bases in the middle. The germline gives CDR1 MDHEN, CDR2 SYDVKM.

This clonotype was counted ten times or more. V usage is TRBV5-5 and J usage is TRBJ1-5; D is perhaps TRBD1 (6 bases). The CDR3 extends over 14 amino acids. The V end was cut by 0 bases, the J end by 9 bases, with 13 bases between. Germline-derived CDR1 and CDR2 are SGHKS and YYEKEE (reference sequence). This CDR3 is CASSLGGGGWPQHF. The CDR3 nucleotides are TGTGCCAGCAGCTTGGGAGGGGGTGGTTGGCCCCAGCATTTT.

This clonotype was counted many times. The genes are TRBV6-6 and TRBJ1-5, with D maybe TRBD1 (5 bases). This CDR3 contains 15 residues. Germline V CDR1 and CDR2: MNHNY, SVGAGI (reference sequence). V lost 2 bases and J 3 bases, leaving 11 bases between the germline ends. The CDR3 DNA reads TGTGCCAGCAGTTACGCCCGGGGGGACAATCAGCCCCAGCATTTT. Its translation: CASSYARGDNQPQHF.